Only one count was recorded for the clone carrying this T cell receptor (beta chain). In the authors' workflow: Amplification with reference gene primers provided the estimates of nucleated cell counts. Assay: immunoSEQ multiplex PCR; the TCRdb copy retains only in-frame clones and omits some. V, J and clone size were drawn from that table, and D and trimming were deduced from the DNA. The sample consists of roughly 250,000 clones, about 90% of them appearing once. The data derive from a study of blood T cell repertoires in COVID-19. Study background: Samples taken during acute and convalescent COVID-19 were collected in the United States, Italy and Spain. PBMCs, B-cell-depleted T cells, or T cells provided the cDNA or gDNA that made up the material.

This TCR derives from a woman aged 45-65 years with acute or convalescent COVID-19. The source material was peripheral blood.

This chain's CDR3 is CASSRGTSNQPQHF. The CDR3 DNA sequence: TGCGCCAGCAGCCGAGGGACTTCAAATCAGCCCCAGCATTTT. This chain uses TRBV4-3 with TRBJ1-5; tentatively, D is TRBD1 (5 bases). CDR1 and CDR2 (germline): LGHNA, YSLEER. V lost 4 bases and J 4 bases, leaving 11 bases between the germline ends. The CDR3 length is 14 residues.